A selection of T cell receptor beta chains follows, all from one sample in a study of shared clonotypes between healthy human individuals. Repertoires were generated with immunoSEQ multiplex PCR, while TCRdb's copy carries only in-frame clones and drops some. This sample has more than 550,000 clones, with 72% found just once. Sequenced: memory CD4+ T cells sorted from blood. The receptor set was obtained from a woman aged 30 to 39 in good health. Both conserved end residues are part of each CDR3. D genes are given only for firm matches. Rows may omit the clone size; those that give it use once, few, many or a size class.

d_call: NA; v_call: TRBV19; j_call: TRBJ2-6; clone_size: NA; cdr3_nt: TGTGCCAGTAGTATTGAGGCAGGGAACTCTGGGGCCAACGTCCTGACTTTC; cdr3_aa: CASSIEAGNSGANVLTF
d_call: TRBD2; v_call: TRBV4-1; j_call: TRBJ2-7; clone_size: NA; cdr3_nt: TGCGCCAGCAGCCAGAGTTCTAGCGGGAGCAGGGGCGAGCAGTACTTC; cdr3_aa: CASSQSSSGSRGEQYF
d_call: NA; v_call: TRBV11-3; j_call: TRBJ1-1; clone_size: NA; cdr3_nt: TGTGCCAGCAGCTTAACAGGGAACACTGAAGCTTTCTTT; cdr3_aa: CASSLTGNTEAFF
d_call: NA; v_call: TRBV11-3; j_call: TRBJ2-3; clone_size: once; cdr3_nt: TGTGCCAGCAGCTTCAGGGGAACTAGCACAGATACGCAGTATTTT; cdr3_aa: CASSFRGTSTDTQYF
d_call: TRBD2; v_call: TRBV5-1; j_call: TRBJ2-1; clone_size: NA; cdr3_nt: TGCGCCAGCAGCGCCCCGGGCGGGGGACTAGATTTGAATGAGCAGTTCTTC; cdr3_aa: CASSAPGGGLDLNEQFF
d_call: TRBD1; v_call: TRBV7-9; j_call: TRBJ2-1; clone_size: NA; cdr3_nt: TGTGCCAGCAGCTTATACCGTTTGGGGACAGGGGTTTTCAATGAGCAGTTCTTC; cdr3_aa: CASSLYRLGTGVFNEQFF
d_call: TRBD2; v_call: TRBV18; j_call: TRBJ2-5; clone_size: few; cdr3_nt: TGTGCCAGCTCACCACCGGGACTAGCGGGAGGTGAGACCCAGTACTTC; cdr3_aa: CASSPPGLAGGETQYF
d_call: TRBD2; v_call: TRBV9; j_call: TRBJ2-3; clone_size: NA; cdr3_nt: TGTGCCAGCAACCTAGCGGGATTTGTAGATACGCAGTATTTT; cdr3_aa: CASNLAGFVDTQYF
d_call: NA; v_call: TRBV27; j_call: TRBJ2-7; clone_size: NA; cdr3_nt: TGTGCCAGCAGATCACAGGGATCGGTTACCTACGAGCAGTACTTC; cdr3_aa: CASRSQGSVTYEQYF
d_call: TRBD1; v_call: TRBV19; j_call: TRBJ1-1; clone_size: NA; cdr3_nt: TGTGCCAGTAGTATTACCGGACAGGACACTGAAGCTTTCTTT; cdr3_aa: CASSITGQDTEAFF
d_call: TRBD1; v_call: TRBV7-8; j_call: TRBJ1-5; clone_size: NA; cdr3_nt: TGTGCCAGCAGCTATTGGACAGGGAATCGCAATCAGCCCCAGCATTTT; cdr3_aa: CASSYWTGNRNQPQHF
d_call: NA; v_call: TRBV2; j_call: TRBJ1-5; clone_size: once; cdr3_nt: TGTGCCAGCAGTGACGTGGATAGCAATCAGCCCCAGCATTTT; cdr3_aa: CASSDVDSNQPQHF
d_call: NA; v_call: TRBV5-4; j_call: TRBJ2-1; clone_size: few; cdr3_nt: TGTGCCAGCAGCTTGGCCCCCAATGAGCAGTTCTTC; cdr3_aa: CASSLAPNEQFF
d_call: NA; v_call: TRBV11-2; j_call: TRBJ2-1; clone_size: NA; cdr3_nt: TGTGCCAGCAGCTTAGTTGGACAGTTACACAATGAGCAGTTCTTC; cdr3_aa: CASSLVGQLHNEQFF
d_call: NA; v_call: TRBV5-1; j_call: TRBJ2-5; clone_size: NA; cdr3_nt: TGCGCCAGCAGCTTGGGTGCAGGGAAAGAGACCCAGTACTTC; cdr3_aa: CASSLGAGKETQYF
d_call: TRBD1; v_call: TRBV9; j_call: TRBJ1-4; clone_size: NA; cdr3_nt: TGTGCCAGCAGCGAGGGACAGGGGGTCGTTGCTAATGAAAAACTGTTTTTT; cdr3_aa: CASSEGQGVVANEKLFF
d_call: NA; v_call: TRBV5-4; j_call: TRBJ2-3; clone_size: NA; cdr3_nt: TGTGCCAGCAGCTTGGAGGCGGCTTCTAGCACAGATACGCAGTATTTT; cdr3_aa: CASSLEAASSTDTQYF
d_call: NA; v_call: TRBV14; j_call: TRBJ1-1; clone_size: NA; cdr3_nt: TGTGCCAGCAGCCAACTAAGGGGCGAAGAGAACACTGAAGCTTTCTTT; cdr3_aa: CASSQLRGEENTEAFF
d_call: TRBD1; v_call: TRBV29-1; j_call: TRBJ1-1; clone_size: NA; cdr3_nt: TGCAGCGTTGAGCGTCAGGGGGACACTGAAGCTTTCTTT; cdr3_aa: CSVERQGDTEAFF
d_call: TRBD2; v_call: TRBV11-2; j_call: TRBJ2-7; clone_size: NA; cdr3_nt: TGTGCCAGCAGCGTACTAGCGGACGCTTACGAGCAGTACTTC; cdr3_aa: CASSVLADAYEQYF
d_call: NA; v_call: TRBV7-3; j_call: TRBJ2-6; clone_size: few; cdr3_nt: TGTGCCAGCAGCTTAACCCCCACTGGGGCCAACGTCCTGACTTTC; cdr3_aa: CASSLTPTGANVLTF
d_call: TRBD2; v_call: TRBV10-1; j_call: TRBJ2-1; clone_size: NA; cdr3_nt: TGCGCCAGCAGTGACCGGACTAGCGGGCACAATGAGCAGTTCTTC; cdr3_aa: CASSDRTSGHNEQFF
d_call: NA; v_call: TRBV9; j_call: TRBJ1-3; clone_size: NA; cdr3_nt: TGTGCCAGCAGCCCCTCAACATGGAGAAACACCATATATTTT; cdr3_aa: CASSPSTWRNTIYF
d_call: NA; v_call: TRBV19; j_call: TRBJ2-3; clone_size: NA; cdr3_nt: TGTGCCAGTAGTACGGACCCAAGGACAGATACGCAGTATTTT; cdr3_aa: CASSTDPRTDTQYF
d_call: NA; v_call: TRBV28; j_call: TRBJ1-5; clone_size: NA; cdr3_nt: TGTGCCAGCACCTTCAGGGATCAGCCCCAGCATTTT; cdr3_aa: CASTFRDQPQHF
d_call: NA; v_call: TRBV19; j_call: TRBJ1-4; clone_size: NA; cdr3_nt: TGTGCCAGTAGTATAGATTTAGGCATTGGACTGTTTTTT; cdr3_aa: CASSIDLGIGLFF
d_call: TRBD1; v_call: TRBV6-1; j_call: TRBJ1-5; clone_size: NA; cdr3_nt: TGTGCCAGCAGTTCGACGGACAGGGCCGGTCAGCCCCAGCATTTT; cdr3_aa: CASSSTDRAGQPQHF
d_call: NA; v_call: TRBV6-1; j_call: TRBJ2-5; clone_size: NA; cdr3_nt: TGTGCCAGCAGTGAAATGTTTTGGTCAGAGACCCAGTACTTC; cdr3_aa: CASSEMFWSETQYF
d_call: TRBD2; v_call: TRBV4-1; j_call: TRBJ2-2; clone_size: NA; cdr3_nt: TGCGCCAGCCGAGCGGGAGGGCCGGGCACCGGGGAGCTGTTTTTT; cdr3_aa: CASRAGGPGTGELFF
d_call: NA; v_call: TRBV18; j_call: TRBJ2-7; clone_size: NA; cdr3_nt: TGTGCCAGCTCGTCCCGACAGACAAGAGCCTACGAGCAGTACTTC; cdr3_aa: CASSSRQTRAYEQYF
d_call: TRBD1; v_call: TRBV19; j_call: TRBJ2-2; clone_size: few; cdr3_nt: TGTGCCAGCCAATCTGGGACAGGGGGAGGAGACACCGGGGAGCTGTTTTTT; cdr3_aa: CASQSGTGGGDTGELFF
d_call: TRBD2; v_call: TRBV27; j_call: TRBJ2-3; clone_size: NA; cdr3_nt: TGTGCCAGCAGAGCGGGAGGGCCGTCAGATACGCAGTATTTT; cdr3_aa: CASRAGGPSDTQYF
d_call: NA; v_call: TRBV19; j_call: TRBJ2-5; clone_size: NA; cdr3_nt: TGTGCCAGTAGTATAGGGGCCCAAGAGACCCAGTACTTC; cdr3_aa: CASSIGAQETQYF
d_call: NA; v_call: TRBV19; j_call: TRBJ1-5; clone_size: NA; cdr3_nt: TGTGCCAGTAGTATTTTTAACCACAATCAGCCCCAGCATTTT; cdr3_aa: CASSIFNHNQPQHF
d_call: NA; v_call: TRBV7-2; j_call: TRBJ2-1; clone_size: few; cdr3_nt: TGTGCCAGCAGCTCGACAGCGGTTACCTACAATGAGCAGTTCTTC; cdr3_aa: CASSSTAVTYNEQFF
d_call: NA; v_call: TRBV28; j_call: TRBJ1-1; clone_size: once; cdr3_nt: TGTGCCAGCAGTTCGGGGGAGACTGAAGCTTTCTTT; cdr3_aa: CASSSGETEAFF
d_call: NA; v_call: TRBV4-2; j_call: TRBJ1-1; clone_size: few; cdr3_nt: TGTGCCAGCAGCCAAGGAAGGTCGAACACTGAAGCTTTCTTT; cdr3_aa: CASSQGRSNTEAFF
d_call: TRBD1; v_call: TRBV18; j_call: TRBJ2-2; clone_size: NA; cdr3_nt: TGTGCCAGCTCTCCCCGGGACAGGAACACCGGGGAGCTGTTTTTT; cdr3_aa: CASSPRDRNTGELFF
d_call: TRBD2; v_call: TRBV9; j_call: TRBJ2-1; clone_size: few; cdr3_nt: TGTGCCAGCACCAGACTAGCGGGATCTACCTACAATGAGCAGTTCTTC; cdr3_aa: CASTRLAGSTYNEQFF
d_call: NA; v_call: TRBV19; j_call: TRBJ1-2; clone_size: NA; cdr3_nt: TGTGCCAGTAGTACAGACCGGACAGAGTTCTCCTATGGCTACACCTTC; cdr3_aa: CASSTDRTEFSYGYTF
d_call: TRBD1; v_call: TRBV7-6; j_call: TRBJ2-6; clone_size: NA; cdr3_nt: TGTGCCAGCAGCTTAAGGGGGCAGGGGGCCGGTGGGGCCAACGTCCTGACTTTC; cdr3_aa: CASSLRGQGAGGANVLTF
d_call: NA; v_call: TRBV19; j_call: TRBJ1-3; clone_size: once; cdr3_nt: TGTGCCAGCCCTTGGACGGCGAGGGCTGGAAACACCATATATTTT; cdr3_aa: CASPWTARAGNTIYF
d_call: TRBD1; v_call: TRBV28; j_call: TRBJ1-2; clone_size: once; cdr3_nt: TGTGCCAGCAGTCCCCGAGGCGGGACAGGCTATGGCTACACCTTC; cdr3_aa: CASSPRGGTGYGYTF
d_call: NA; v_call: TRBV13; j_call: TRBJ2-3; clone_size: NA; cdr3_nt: TGTGCCAGCAGCTTCAACGGCCGCACAGATACGCAGTATTTT; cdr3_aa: CASSFNGRTDTQYF
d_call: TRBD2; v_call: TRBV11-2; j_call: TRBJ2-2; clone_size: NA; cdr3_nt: TGTGCCAGCAGCCTAGCGGGACCGAACACCGGGGAGCTGTTTTTT; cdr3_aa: CASSLAGPNTGELFF
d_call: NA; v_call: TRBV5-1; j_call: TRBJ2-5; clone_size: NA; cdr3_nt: TGCGCCAGCAGCTTGGGGTCCAGACAGGCCGGGGAAGAGACCCAGTACTTC; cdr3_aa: CASSLGSRQAGEETQYF
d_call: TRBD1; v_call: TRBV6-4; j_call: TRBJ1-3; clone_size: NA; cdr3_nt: TGTGCCACCAGTGATTCGACAGGGGCTGGAAACACCATATATTTT; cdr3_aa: CATSDSTGAGNTIYF
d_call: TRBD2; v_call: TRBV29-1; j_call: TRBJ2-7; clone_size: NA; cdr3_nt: TGCAGCGTCCCGGGACTAGCGGGAGTCGAGCAGTACTTC; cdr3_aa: CSVPGLAGVEQYF
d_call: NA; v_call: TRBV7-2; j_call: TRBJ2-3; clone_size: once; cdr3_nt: TGTGCCAGCAGCCCGTGGAGCACAGATACGCAGTATTTT; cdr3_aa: CASSPWSTDTQYF
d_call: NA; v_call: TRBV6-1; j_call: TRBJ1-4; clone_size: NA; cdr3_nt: TGTGCCAGCAGTGGGGGGGCAGTCCGTAATGAAAAACTGTTTTTT; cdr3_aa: CASSGGAVRNEKLFF
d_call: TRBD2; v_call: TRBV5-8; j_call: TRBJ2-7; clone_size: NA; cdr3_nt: TGTGCCAGCAGTCTAGCGGGAGACCCGGTAAACGAGCAGTACTTC; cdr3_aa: CASSLAGDPVNEQYF
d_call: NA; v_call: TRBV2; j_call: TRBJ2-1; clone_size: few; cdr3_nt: TGTGCCAGCAGGGGCAGGGCGGATGAGCAGTTCTTC; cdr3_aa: CASRGRADEQFF
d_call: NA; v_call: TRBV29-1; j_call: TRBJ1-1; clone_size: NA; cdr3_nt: TGCAGCGTTACGAATCAGGGAGGAGCTTTCTTT; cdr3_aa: CSVTNQGGAFF
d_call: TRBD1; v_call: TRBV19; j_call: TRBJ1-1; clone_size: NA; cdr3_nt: TGTGCCAGTAGTCTGCAGACAGGGGTGATAAACACTGAAGCTTTCTTT; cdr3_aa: CASSLQTGVINTEAFF
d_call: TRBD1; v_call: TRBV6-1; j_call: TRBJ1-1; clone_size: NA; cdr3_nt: TGTGCCAGCATTGGGACAGGGGGCGGGTACACTGAAGCTTTCTTT; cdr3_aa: CASIGTGGGYTEAFF
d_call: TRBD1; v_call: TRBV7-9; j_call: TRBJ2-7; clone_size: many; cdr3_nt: TGTGCCAGCAGTTCCTGGGGAGGACAGGGGGCTGGCGAGCAGTACTTC; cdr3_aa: CASSSWGGQGAGEQYF
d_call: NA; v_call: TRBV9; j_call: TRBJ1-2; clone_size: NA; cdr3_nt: TGTGCCAGCAGCGTCTCCACGGGGGGAGTCAAGGGCTACACCTTC; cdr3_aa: CASSVSTGGVKGYTF